Each of the 13 T cell receptor beta chains below was sequenced from the same sample in a study of blood T cell repertoires in COVID-19. Method: immunoSEQ multiplex PCR; TCRdb's copy keeps in-frame clones and lacks some. The table includes over 150,000 clones, 76% detected once. Sequences were obtained from peripheral blood. The receptors stem from an elderly woman with acute or convalescent COVID-19.

This clone was recorded only once. The chain links TRBV15 to TRBJ2-1; 7 nucleotides match TRBD2. V was clipped by 2 bases and J by 4 bases; unmatched bases: 8. CDR3 length: 16 amino acids. Germline V CDR1 and CDR2: LNHNV, YYDKDF (reference sequence). The CDR3: CATSRQRDPNYNEQFF. The CDR3 DNA sequence: TGTGCCACCAGCAGACAGCGGGACCCGAATTACAATGAGCAGTTCTTC.

The chain combines TRBV19 with TRBJ1-5; a weak D match, TRBD1 (5 bases). V dropped 2 bases and J dropped 0 bases, with 14 bases sitting between them. This CDR3 has 17 residues. Germline V lookup: CDR1 LNHDA, CDR2 SQIVND (reference sequence). The CDR3 DNA follows: TGTGCCAGTAGTATACCCTTGGCAGGGATTAGCAATCAGCCCCAGCATTTT. Translating it yields CASSIPLAGISNQPQHF.

V gene TRBV20-1 combines with J gene TRBJ1-6; D gene ambiguous. The CDR3 sequence is 10 residues long. The V end was cut by 2 bases, the J end by 14 bases, with 7 bases between. Germline CDR1 is DFQATT and CDR2 is SNEGSKA (reference sequence). The CDR3 region is CSARRVSLHF. DNA of the CDR3: TGCAGTGCTAGACGTGTTTCCCTCCACTTT.

CDR3: CASGNGRGGAGRNQPQHF. The CDR3 nucleotides are TGTGCTAGTGGAAACGGGCGAGGGGGCGCGGGGCGCAATCAGCCCCAGCATTTT. The rearrangement links TRBV12-5 to TRBJ1-5, with TRBD1 identical over 7 bases. Germline trimming cut 6 bases from V and 2 bases from J; bases unmatched to any gene: 16. The CDR3 totals 18 residues. Germline CDR1 LGHNT, CDR2 FRNRAP.

The CDR3 spells CASKQGDSYGYTF. CDR3 DNA sequence: TGTGCCAGCAAACAGGGGGACAGCTATGGCTACACCTTC. V is TRBV25-1 and J is TRBJ1-2; 8 positions agree with TRBD1. The germline CDR1 and CDR2 sequences are MGHDK and SYGVNS. V was clipped by 7 bases and J by 4 bases; unmatched bases: 5. This CDR3 has 13 amino acids.

The chain has TRBV4-2 and TRBJ2-7; TRBD1 matches 9 bases. Trimming removed 2 bases from V and 2 bases from J; junction bases left unmatched: 16. This CDR3 region has 19 residues. From germline, CDR1 is LGHNA and CDR2 YNFKEQ. The chain's CDR3 is CASSQNRPGTGITTYEQYF. In DNA, the CDR3 is TGTGCCAGCAGCCAAAATCGTCCTGGGACAGGGATAACAACCTACGAGCAGTACTTC.

This sequence joins TRBV19 and TRBJ1-1; 7 bases align to TRBD1. The ends lost 6 bases at V and 1 base at J; junction bases unmatched: 14. The CDR3 runs to 17 residues. Germline values: CDR1 LNHDA, CDR2 SQIVND (reference sequence). The CDR3 here is CASSRTGRGGENTEAFF. In DNA form, the CDR3 reads TGTGCCAGTAGCCGGACAGGCAGAGGTGGGGAGAACACTGAAGCTTTCTTT.

The chain links TRBV6-5 to TRBJ1-2; possible D gene TRBD1, 6 bases. V was clipped by 7 bases and J by 1 base, with 13 bases between them. The CDR3 is 14 amino acids. The germline V gene encodes CDR1 MNHEY and CDR2 SVGAGI. CDR3 in DNA: TGTGCCAGCAACAGGGCTGGGGATAACTATGGCTACACCTTC. Translating it yields CASNRAGDNYGYTF.

This chain connects TRBV7-2 to TRBJ1-6, with TRBD1 matching 10 bases. The ends lost 4 bases at V and 8 bases at J; junction bases unmatched: 5. The CDR3 extends over 15 amino acids. CDR1 and CDR2 from the germline V gene are SGHTA and FQGNSA. CDR3 amino acids: CASSYSGQGYSPLHF. The CDR3 DNA reads as TGTGCCAGCAGCTACTCGGGACAGGGGTATTCACCCCTCCACTTT.

This chain joins TRBV9 and TRBJ2-2; perhaps TRBD1 as D (5 bases). The length of the CDR3 is 15 residues. V was shortened by 1 base and J by 0 bases, with 7 bases between the two germline ends. Germline V lookup: CDR1 SGDLS, CDR2 YYNGEE. The CDR3 DNA is TGTGCCAGCAGCGTACAGGGATCGAACACCGGGGAGCTGTTTTTT. Translated: CASSVQGSNTGELFF.

This chain connects TRBV3-1 (or the pseudogene TRBV3-2) to TRBJ1-1; D is uncertain. V dropped 0 bases and J dropped 8 bases, with 4 bases sitting between them. The CDR3 spans 11 residues. In germline, CDR1 is LGHDT, CDR2 YNNKEL (reference sequence). As DNA, the CDR3 is TGTGCCAGCAGCCAAGAGGGCGAAGCTTTCTTT. Protein: CASSQEGEAFF.

The rearrangement joins TRBV6-6 to TRBJ2-5; D unresolved. Germline V gene lookup returns CDR1 MNHNY and CDR2 SVGAGI (reference sequence). The ends were cut back, 2 bases at V and 5 bases at J, with 6 bases in the middle. The CDR3 spans 12 residues. CDR3 in amino acids: CASSYSSETQYF. CDR3 in DNA: TGTGCCAGCAGTTACAGCTCGGAGACCCAGTACTTC.

The chain links TRBV2 to TRBJ2-2; 7 nucleotides line up with TRBD2. Germline CDR1 and CDR2: SNHLY and FYNNEI. This CDR3 comprises 16 residues. With 5 bases clipped from V and 2 bases from J, the junction kept 8 bases outside the gene matches. The DNA for the CDR3 is TGTGCCAGCAGTAGGGCTAGCGGTCGCAACACCGGGGAGCTGTTTTTT. Encoded protein: CASSRASGRNTGELFF.